This entry lists 22 T cell receptor beta chains sequenced from one sample in a study of blood T cell repertoires in COVID-19. Generated by immunoSEQ multiplex PCR, the TCRdb table keeps only in-frame clones and is missing some. The table has some 120,000 clones, about 90% seen once; the top ten hold 18%. Material: peripheral blood. The receptors shown here come from a woman between 45 and 60 years old who had recovered from COVID-19.

The chain combines TRBV2 with TRBJ2-2; 13 nucleotides line up with TRBD2. This CDR3 contains 15 residues. Germline V lookup: CDR1 SNHLY, CDR2 FYNNEI. J gave up 5 bases and V 5 bases, and 2 bases lay outside the gene matches. The CDR3 sequence is CASSRGLAGTGELFF. CDR3 nucleotide sequence: TGTGCCAGCAGTCGGGGACTAGCGGGGACCGGGGAGCTGTTTTTT.

This rearrangement joins TRBV7-2 to TRBJ1-1; the D is unclear. The CDR3 spans 13 residues. Germline CDR1 is SGHTA and CDR2 is FQGNSA. The ends were cut back, 5 bases at V and 1 base at J, with 8 bases in the middle. In DNA form, the CDR3 reads TGTGCCAGCAGCACACAAGAGAACACTGAAGCTTTCTTT. It codes for CASSTQENTEAFF.

This clone was seen just once. The rearrangement links TRBV28 to TRBJ1-6, with a possible D match to TRBD1 (5 bases). Germline CDR1 is MDHEN and CDR2 is SYDVKM. Trimming took off 6 bases at V and 2 bases at J, with 20 bases between the two ends. This CDR3 has 18 amino acids. The CDR3 is CASRSGSGGNPYNSPLHF. The CDR3 DNA follows: TGTGCCAGCAGATCCGGGTCCGGGGGGAATCCCTATAATTCACCCCTCCACTTT.

The rearrangement uses TRBV2 and TRBJ2-5, with D possibly matching TRBD1 (5 bases). With 4 bases removed from V and 7 bases from J, the gap between germline ends came to 13 bases. Per germline, CDR1 SNHLY and CDR2 FYNNEI. The CDR3 is 13 residues long. The CDR3 protein is CASSGQERGTQYF. The CDR3 DNA reads as TGTGCCAGCAGTGGCCAGGAAAGGGGGACCCAGTACTTC.

This chain connects TRBV5-1 to TRBJ2-5; 9 nucleotides match TRBD2. This CDR3 spans 16 amino acids. CDR1 and CDR2 from the germline V gene are SGHRS and YFSETQ. With 2 bases clipped from V and 2 bases from J, the junction kept 7 bases outside the gene matches. This CDR3 reads CASSFMDLAGQETQYF. The CDR3 DNA reads as TGCGCCAGCAGCTTTATGGATCTAGCGGGGCAAGAGACCCAGTACTTC.

The J gene is TRBJ2-5, the V gene TRBV14; D perhaps matches TRBD2 (5 bases). The CDR3 loop spans 18 amino acids. The germline V gene has CDR1 SGHDN and CDR2 FVKESK. V lost 4 bases and J 5 bases, leaving 26 bases between the germline ends. The CDR3, as DNA: TGTGCCAGCAGCCCCATCCTGGGAGAACGGCTAATAGGGGAGACCCAGTACTTC. It encodes CASSPILGERLIGETQYF.

The chain is built from TRBV6-6 and TRBJ1-6; tentative D call: TRBD1 (6 bases). Germline V gene data show CDR1 as MNHNY and CDR2 as SVGAGI (reference sequence). V gave up 6 bases and J gave up 7 bases, with 16 bases separating them. This CDR3 region has 15 residues. DNA of the CDR3: TGTGCCAGCAGGTCACAGGGCCAGGAGAATTCACCCCTCCACTTT. This translates into CASRSQGQENSPLHF.

This clone was observed a handful of times. The gene calls are TRBV7-6 and TRBJ1-3; a weak D match, TRBD1 (6 bases). Trimming removed 2 bases from V and 9 bases from J, with 14 bases in between. CDR3 length equals 14 residues. CDR1 SGHVS and CDR2 FNYEAQ come from the germline V gene. CDR3 amino acids: CASSLRQARSTIYF. The CDR3 bases are TGTGCCAGCAGCTTAAGACAGGCGCGTAGCACCATATATTTT.

V gene TRBV19 combines with J gene TRBJ1-3; possibly TRBD1 for D (6 bases). Germline CDR1 and CDR2: LNHDA and SQIVND (reference sequence). The CDR3 extends over 17 amino acids. The germline V and J ends were trimmed by 2 bases and 0 bases, with 14 bases remaining between them. The CDR3 loop reads CASSILPGTISGNTIYF. The DNA of the CDR3 is TGTGCCAGTAGTATACTCCCCGGGACAATCTCTGGAAACACCATATATTTT.

The chain carries TRBV5-1 and TRBJ2-2, with D unresolved. The CDR3 is 11 amino acids. Deletions cut 2 bases from V and 7 bases from J, with 3 bases between. Germline V gene lookup returns CDR1 SGHRS and CDR2 YFSETQ. The CDR3 here is CASSFGGELFF. For the CDR3, the DNA is TGCGCCAGCAGCTTCGGCGGGGAGCTGTTTTTT.

The chain couples TRBV19 to TRBJ2-5; tentatively, D is TRBD2 (8 bases). Germline V lookup: CDR1 LNHDA, CDR2 SQIVND (reference sequence). The CDR3 runs 18 residues. The V gene lost 5 bases and the J gene lost 0 bases, with 22 bases spanning the gap. DNA of the CDR3: TGTGCCAGTAGTTATCGGTTGGGACTAGGGGGCTACCAAGAGACCCAGTACTTC. Its translation: CASSYRLGLGGYQETQYF.

This sequence joins TRBV19 and TRBJ1-2; tentative D call: TRBD1 (5 bases). Germline V lookup: CDR1 LNHDA, CDR2 SQIVND (reference sequence). The V end lost 10 bases, the J end lost 5 bases, and 23 bases lay between the germline ends. The CDR3 is 15 amino acids. This chain's CDR3 is CATRGESIGTYGYTF. CDR3 DNA: TGTGCCACCCGAGGGGAGAGTATCGGGACTTATGGCTACACCTTC.

The chain recombines TRBV5-4 with TRBJ2-7; maybe TRBD1 (5 bases). Per the germline V gene, CDR1 is SGHNT and CDR2 is YYREEE (reference sequence). V was trimmed by 4 bases and J by 6 bases, leaving 17 bases between them. The CDR3 contains 14 residues. CDR3 in amino acids: CASSPRGVGPEQYF. In DNA, the CDR3 is TGTGCCAGCAGCCCAAGGGGTGTGGGGCCCGAGCAGTACTTC.

V gene TRBV7-9 combines with J gene TRBJ2-6, with 8 positions matching TRBD1. The V and J ends lost 3 bases and 2 bases, in that order; junction bases with no gene match: 12. CDR3 length: 19 residues. Germline loops: CDR1 SEHNR, CDR2 FQNEAQ (reference sequence). The CDR3 DNA reads TGTGCCAGCAGCTTGACACCGGGACAGGAAAAAGCTGGGGCCAACGTCCTGACTTTC. Translation gives CASSLTPGQEKAGANVLTF. The full variable domain, with the rest looked up from reference TRBV7-9 and TRBJ2-6, is DTGVSQNPRHKITKRGQNVTFRCDPISEHNRLYWYRQTLGQGPEFLTYFQNEAQLEKSRLLSDRFSAERPKGSFSTLEIQRTEQGDSAMYLCASSLTPGQEKAGANVLTFGAGSRLTVL.

The J gene is TRBJ2-6, the V gene TRBV7-2; D unclear. CDR1 and CDR2 (germline): SGHTA, FQGNSA. V was shortened by 1 base and J by 0 bases, with 10 bases between the two germline ends. This CDR3 is 17 amino acids long. This CDR3 reads CASSLVVQASGANVLTF. In DNA form, the CDR3 reads TGTGCCAGCAGCTTAGTTGTGCAGGCCTCTGGGGCCAACGTCCTGACTTTC. Looking up the rest from reference TRBV7-2 and TRBJ2-6 gives the full variable domain: GAGVSQSPSNKVTEKGKDVELRCDPISGHTALYWYRQSLGQGLEFLIYFQGNSAPDKSGLPSDRFSAERTGGSVSTLTIQRTQQEDSAVYLCASSLVVQASGANVLTFGAGSRLTVL.

CDR3 coding DNA: TGTGCCAGCAGCTTAGTCGGGGGGGTGGCTTTCTTT. Translating gives CASSLVGGVAFF. This chain links TRBV7-2 with TRBJ1-1, with D possibly TRBD1 on 5 matching bases. The CDR3 has 12 amino acids. Germline values: CDR1 SGHTA, CDR2 FQGNSA. Trimming shortened V by 1 base and J by 11 bases, and 11 bases separated the two germline ends.

The rearrangement links TRBV15 to TRBJ2-2; 10 bases map to TRBD2. Looked up from germline, CDR1 is LNHNV and CDR2 is YYDKDF (reference sequence). The CDR3 totals 15 residues. J gave up 6 bases and V 1 base, and 2 bases lay outside the gene matches. The CDR3 is CATSRVLAGAGELFF. The CDR3 DNA sequence: TGTGCCACCAGCAGAGTCCTAGCGGGAGCCGGGGAGCTGTTTTTT.

CDR3 loop: CATSRDSDSAYGYTF. CDR3 in DNA: TGTGCCACCAGCAGAGACTCGGACAGCGCGTATGGCTACACCTTC. The chain combines TRBV15 with TRBJ1-2, with D possibly TRBD1 on 6 matching bases. Deletions cut 0 bases from V and 5 bases from J, with 13 bases between. Germline loops: CDR1 LNHNV, CDR2 YYDKDF (reference sequence). This CDR3 has 15 amino acids. Looking up the rest from reference TRBV15 and TRBJ1-2 gives the full variable domain: DAMVIQNPRYQVTQFGKPVTLSCSQTLNHNVMYWYQQKSSQAPKLLFHYYDKDFNNEADTPDNFQSRRPNTSFCFLDIRSPGLGDTAMYLCATSRDSDSAYGYTFGSGTRLTVV.

This rearrangement joins TRBV12-3 or TRBV12-4 to TRBJ1-1; D is uncertain. Trimming removed 7 bases at V and 7 bases at J, with 13 bases between. The CDR3 has 12 amino acids. The DNA for the CDR3 is TGTGCCAGCATCTTCCGTTCGGGTGAAGCTTTCTTT. This codes for CASIFRSGEAFF.

The chain uses TRBV5-6 and TRBJ1-2, with TRBD1 identical over 7 bases. CDR1 is SGHDT, CDR2 YYEEEE, per germline. The junction had 7 bases not matched to a gene; V was cut back by 4 bases and J by 1 base. CDR3 size: 15 residues. The CDR3 coding sequence is TGTGCCAGCAGCACTCCGACAGGGATTAACTATGGCTACACCTTC. Encoded protein: CASSTPTGINYGYTF.

The chain joins TRBV7-2 to TRBJ2-7, with D maybe TRBD2 (5 bases). The V end lost 2 bases, the J end lost 6 bases, and 5 bases lay between the germline ends. The CDR3 has 11 residues. Per germline, CDR1 SGHTA and CDR2 FQGNSA. The CDR3 region is CASSLRGEQYF. In DNA, the CDR3 is TGTGCCAGCAGCTTACGGGGCGAGCAGTACTTC.

For the CDR3, the DNA is TGTGCCAGCAGTGGGATAGGAGGGGTTGAGACTGAAGCTTTCTTT. Its protein product is CASSGIGGVETEAFF. This chain connects TRBV2 to TRBJ1-1, with D perhaps TRBD1 (5 bases). Germline CDR1 SNHLY, CDR2 FYNNEI. This CDR3 contains 15 residues. V was trimmed by 4 bases and J by 5 bases, leaving 17 bases between them.